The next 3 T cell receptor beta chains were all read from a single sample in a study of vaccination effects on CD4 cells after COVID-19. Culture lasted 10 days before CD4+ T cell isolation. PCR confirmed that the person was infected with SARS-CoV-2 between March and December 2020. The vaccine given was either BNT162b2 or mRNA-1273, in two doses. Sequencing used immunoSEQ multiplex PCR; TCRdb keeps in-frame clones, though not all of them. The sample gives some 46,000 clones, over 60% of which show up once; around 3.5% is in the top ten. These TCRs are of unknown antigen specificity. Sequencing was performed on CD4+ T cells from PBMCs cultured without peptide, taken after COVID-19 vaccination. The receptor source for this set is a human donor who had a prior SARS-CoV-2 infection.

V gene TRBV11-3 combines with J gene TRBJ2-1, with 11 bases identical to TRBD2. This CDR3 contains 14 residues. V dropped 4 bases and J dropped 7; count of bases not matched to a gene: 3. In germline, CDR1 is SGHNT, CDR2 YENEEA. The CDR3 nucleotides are TGTGCCAGCAGCTCCCGACTAGCGGGGAATGAGCAGTTCTTC. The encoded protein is CASSSRLAGNEQFF. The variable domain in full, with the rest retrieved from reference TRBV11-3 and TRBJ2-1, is EAGVVQSPRYKIIEKKQPVAFWCNPISGHNTLYWYLQNLGQGPELLIRYENEEAVDDSQLPKDRFSAERLKGVDSTLKIQPAELGDSAVYLCASSSRLAGNEQFFGPGTRLTVL.

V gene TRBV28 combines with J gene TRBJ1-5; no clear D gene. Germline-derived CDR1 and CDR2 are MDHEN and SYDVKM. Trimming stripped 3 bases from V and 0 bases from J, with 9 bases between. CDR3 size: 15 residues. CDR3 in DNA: TGTGCCAGCAGTTTCAGTGACGGTAGCAATCAGCCCCAGCATTTT. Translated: CASSFSDGSNQPQHF.

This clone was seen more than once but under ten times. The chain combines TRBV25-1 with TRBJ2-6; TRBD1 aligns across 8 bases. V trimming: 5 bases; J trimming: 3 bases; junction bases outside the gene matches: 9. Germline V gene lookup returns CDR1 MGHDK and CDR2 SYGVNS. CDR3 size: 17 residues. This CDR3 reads CASSYTTDRGGANVLTF. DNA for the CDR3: TGTGCCAGCAGTTACACGACCGACAGGGGTGGGGCCAACGTCCTGACTTTC. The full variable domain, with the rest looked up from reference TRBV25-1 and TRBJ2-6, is EADIYQTPRYLVIGTGKKITLECSQTMGHDKMYWYQQDPGMELHLIHYSYGVNSTEKGDLSSESTVSRIRTEHFPLTLESARPSHTSQYLCASSYTTDRGGANVLTFGAGSRLTVL.